One sample yielded the 2 T cell receptor beta chains listed below, sequenced in a study of T cell repertoires in aging, cancer and after chemotherapy. TRB rearrangements spanning V, D and J were amplified using mixed TRB-A/B primers. One entry per CDR3 protein results from TCRdb running MiXCR on the multiplex PCR reads. The profile shows some 10,000 distinct CDR3 sequences, around 44% of them singletons. Amplification of TCR beta used genomic DNA extracted from peripheral blood. Sequencing was carried out using blood. The source is a human donor in good health.

This clonotype was detected a few times. The chain recombines TRBV11-2 with TRBJ1-6; TRBD1 is a possible D gene (5 bases). This CDR3 region has 15 residues. V dropped 2 bases and J dropped 7 bases, with 12 bases sitting between them. Germline loops: CDR1 SGHAT, CDR2 FQNNGV. In DNA form, the CDR3 reads TGTGCCAGCAGCTTAAGTCAGGGATCCAATTCACCCCTCCACTTT. It codes for CASSLSQGSNSPLHF.

Concerning this clonotype itself: No DNA is shown, since the ends of the CDR3 on it are uncertain; the CDR3 is the one TCRdb lists. This chain connects TRBV7-5 to TRBJ1-1. TRBV7-5 is assigned pseudogene status. From its first to its last residue, the CDR3 has 16 amino acids. CDR3 sequence reads: CISVPEAKNSNTEAFF.